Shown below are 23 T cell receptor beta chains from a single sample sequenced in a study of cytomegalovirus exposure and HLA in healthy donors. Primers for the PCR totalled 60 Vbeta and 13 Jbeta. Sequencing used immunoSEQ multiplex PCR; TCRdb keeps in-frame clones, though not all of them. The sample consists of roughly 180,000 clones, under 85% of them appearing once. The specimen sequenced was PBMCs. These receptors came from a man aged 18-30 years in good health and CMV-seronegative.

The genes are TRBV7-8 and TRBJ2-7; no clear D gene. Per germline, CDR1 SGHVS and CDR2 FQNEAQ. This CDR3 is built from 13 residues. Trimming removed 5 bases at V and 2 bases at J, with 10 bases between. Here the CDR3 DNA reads TGTGCCAGCAGCAAGACTCAGACCTACGAGCAGTACTTC. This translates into CASSKTQTYEQYF.

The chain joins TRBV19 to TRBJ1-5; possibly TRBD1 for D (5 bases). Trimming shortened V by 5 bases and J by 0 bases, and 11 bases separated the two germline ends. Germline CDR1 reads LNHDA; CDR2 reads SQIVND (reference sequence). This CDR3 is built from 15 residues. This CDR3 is CASSQYDSSNQPQHF. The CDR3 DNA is TGTGCCAGTAGTCAATATGACAGTAGCAATCAGCCCCAGCATTTT.

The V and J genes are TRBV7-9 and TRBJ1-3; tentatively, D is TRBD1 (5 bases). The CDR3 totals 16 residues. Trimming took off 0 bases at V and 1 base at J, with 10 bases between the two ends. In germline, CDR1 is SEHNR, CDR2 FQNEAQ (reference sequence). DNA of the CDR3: TGTGCCAGCAGCTTAGCAGTACAGGTATCTGGAAACACCATATATTTT. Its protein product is CASSLAVQVSGNTIYF.

The CDR3: CASSPTGTGEGTEAFF. The CDR3 DNA sequence: TGTGCCAGCTCACCCACAGGGACAGGGGAGGGCACTGAAGCTTTCTTT. The rearrangement uses TRBV18 and TRBJ1-1, with TRBD1 matching over 10 bases. Germline V gene lookup returns CDR1 KGHSH and CDR2 LQKENI. The CDR3 runs 16 residues. V trimming: 3 bases; J trimming: 4 bases; junction bases outside the gene matches: 8.

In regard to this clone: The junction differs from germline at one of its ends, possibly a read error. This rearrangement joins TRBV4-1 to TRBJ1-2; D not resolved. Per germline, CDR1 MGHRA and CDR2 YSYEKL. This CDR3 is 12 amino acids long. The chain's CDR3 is CASSPNLIPNNF. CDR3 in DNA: TGCGCCAGCAGCCCCAACCTCATACCCAACAACTTC.

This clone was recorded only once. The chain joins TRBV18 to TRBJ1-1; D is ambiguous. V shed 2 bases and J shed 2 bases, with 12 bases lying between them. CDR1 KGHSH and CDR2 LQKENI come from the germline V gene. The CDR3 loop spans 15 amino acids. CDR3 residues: CASSPSYRINTEAFF. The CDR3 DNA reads TGTGCCAGCTCACCATCTTACAGAATCAACACTGAAGCTTTCTTT.

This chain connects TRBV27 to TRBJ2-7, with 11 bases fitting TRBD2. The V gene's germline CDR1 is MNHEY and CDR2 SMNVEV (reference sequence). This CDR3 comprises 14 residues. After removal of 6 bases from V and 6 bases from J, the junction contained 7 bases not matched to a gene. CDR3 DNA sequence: TGTGCCAGCAGACAAGGACTAGCGGGCCTCGAGCAGTACTTC. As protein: CASRQGLAGLEQYF.

The chain's CDR3 is CASSQDISGNTIYF. As DNA, the CDR3 is TGTGCCAGCAGCCAAGACATCTCTGGAAACACCATATATTTT. This chain links TRBV16 with TRBJ1-3; D is ambiguous. Germline-derived CDR1 and CDR2 are KGHSY and FQNENV. The CDR3 runs 14 residues. Trimming removed 2 bases at V and 0 bases at J, with 5 bases between. The full variable domain, its missing parts supplied by reference TRBV16 and TRBJ1-3, is GEEVAQTPKHLVRGEGQKAKLYCAPIKGHSYVFWYQQVLKNEFKFLISFQNENVFDETGMPKERFSAKCLPNSPCSLEIQATKLEDSAVYFCASSQDISGNTIYFGEGSWLTVV.

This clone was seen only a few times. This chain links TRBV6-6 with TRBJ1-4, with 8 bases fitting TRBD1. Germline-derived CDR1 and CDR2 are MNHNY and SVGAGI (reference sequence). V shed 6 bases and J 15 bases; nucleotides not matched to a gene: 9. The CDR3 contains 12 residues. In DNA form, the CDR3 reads TGTGCCAGCAGCCGACAGGGGACGGGGTTGTTTTTT. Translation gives CASSRQGTGLFF.

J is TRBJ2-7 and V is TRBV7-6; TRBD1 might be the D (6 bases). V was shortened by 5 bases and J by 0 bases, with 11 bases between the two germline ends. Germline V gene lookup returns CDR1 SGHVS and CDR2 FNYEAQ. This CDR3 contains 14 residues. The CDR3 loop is CASSETGFSYEQYF. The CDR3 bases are TGTGCCAGCAGCGAGACAGGATTCTCCTACGAGCAGTACTTC.

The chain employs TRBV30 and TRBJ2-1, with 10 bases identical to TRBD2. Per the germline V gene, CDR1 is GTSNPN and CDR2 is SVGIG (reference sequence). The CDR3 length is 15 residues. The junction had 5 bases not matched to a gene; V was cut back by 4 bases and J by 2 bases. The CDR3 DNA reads TGTGCCTGGACCGACACTAGCGGGACCTACAATGAGCAGTTCTTC. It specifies CAWTDTSGTYNEQFF.

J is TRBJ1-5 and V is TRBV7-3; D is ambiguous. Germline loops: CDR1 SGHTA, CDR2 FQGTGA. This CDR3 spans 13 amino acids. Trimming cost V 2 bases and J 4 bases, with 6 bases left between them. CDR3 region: CASSLRENQPQHF. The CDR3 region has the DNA TGTGCCAGCAGCTTACGTGAGAATCAGCCCCAGCATTTT.

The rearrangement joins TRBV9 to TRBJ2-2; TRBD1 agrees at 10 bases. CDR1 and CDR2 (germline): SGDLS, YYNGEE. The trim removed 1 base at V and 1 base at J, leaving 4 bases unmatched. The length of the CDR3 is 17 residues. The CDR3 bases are TGTGCCAGCAGCGTATTGGGACAGGGGATGAACACCGGGGAGCTGTTTTTT. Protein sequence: CASSVLGQGMNTGELFF.

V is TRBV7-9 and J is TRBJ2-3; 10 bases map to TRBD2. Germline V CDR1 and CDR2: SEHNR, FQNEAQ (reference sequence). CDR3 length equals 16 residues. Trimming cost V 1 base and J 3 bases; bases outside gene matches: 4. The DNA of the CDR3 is TGTGCCAGCAGCTTAGGTCTAGCGGGAGATACAGATACGCAGTATTTT. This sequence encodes CASSLGLAGDTDTQYF.

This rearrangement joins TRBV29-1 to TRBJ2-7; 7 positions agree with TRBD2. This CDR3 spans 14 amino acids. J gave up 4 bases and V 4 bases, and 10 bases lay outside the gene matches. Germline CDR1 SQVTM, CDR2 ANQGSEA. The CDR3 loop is CSVVEAGNWYEQYF. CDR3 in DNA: TGCAGCGTTGTTGAAGCGGGGAACTGGTACGAGCAGTACTTC.

The CDR3 bases are TGTGCCAGCAGCCCAAGCGGCAATGAGCAGTTCTTC. It specifies CASSPSGNEQFF. The chain links TRBV27 to TRBJ2-1; D is possibly TRBD2 (5 bases). V lost 6 bases to trimming and J lost 6 bases, with 9 bases between them. This CDR3 has 12 residues. Germline V CDR1 and CDR2: MNHEY, SMNVEV (reference sequence).

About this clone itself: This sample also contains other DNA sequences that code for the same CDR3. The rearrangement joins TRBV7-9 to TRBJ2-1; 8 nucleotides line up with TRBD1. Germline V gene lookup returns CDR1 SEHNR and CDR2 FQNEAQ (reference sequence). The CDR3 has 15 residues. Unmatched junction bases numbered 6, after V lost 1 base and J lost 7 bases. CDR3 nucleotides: TGTGCCAGCAGCTTAGGCACAGGGGGAAATAATGAGCAGTTCTTC. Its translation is CASSLGTGGNNEQFF.

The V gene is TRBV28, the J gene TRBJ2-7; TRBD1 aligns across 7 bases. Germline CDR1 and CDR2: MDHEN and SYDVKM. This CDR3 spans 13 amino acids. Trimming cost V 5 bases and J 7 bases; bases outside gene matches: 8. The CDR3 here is CASSPGTALEQYF. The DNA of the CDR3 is TGTGCCAGCAGTCCGGGGACAGCCCTTGAGCAGTACTTC. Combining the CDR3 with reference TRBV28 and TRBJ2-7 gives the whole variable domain DVKVTQSSRYLVKRTGEKVFLECVQDMDHENMFWYRQDPGLGLRLIYFSYDVKMKEKGDIPEGYSVSREKKERFSLILESASTNQTSMYLCASSPGTALEQYFGPGTRLTVT.

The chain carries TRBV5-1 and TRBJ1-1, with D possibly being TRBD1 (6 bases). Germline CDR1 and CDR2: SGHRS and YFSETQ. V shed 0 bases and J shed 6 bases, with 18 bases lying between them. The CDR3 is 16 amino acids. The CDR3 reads CASSLVGALGHAEAFF. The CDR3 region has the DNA TGCGCCAGCAGCTTGGTGGGGGCCCTAGGTCACGCTGAAGCTTTCTTT.

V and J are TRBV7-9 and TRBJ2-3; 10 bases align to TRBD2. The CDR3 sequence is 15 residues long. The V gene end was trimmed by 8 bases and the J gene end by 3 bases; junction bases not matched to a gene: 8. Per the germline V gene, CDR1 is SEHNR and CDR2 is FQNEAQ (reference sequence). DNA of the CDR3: TGTGCCAGCCGAAGAGGACTAGCGGTGACAGATACGCAGTATTTT. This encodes CASRRGLAVTDTQYF.

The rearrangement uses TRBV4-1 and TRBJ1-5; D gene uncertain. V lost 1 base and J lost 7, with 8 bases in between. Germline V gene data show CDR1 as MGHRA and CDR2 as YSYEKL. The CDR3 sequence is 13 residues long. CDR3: CASSQGGGQPQHF. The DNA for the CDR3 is TGCGCCAGCAGCCAAGGCGGAGGCCAGCCCCAGCATTTT.

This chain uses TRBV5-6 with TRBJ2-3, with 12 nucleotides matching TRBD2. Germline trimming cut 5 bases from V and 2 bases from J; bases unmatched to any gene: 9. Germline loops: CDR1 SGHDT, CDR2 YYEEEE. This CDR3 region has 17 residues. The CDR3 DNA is TGTGCCAGCAGTGCCGGACTAGCGGGGACCCACACAGATACGCAGTATTTT. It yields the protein CASSAGLAGTHTDTQYF. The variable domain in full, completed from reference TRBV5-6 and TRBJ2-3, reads DAGVTQSPTHLIKTRGQQVTLRCSPKSGHDTVSWYQQALGQGPQFIFQYYEEEERQRGNFPDRFSGHQFPNYSSELNVNALLLGDSALYLCASSAGLAGTHTDTQYFGPGTRLTVL.

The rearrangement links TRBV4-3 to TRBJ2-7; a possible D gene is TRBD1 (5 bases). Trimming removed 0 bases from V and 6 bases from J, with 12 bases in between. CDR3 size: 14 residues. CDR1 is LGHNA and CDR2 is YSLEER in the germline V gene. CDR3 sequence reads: CASSQDRVVPEQYF. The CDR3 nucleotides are TGCGCCAGCAGCCAAGACAGGGTAGTTCCCGAGCAGTACTTC.